This entry features one TCR beta chain sequence. Its antigen is still unknown. The length of the CDR3 is 15 residues. Germline-derived CDR1 and CDR2 are SGHTA and FQGNSA. The junction had 12 bases not matched to a gene; V was cut back by 10 bases and J by 2 bases. This table comes from immunoSEQ multiplex PCR, and its TCRdb copy is limited to in-frame clones, with some not included. The sample shows about 130,000 clones, almost 90% of them seen only once. This sample stems from a study of cytomegalovirus exposure and HLA in healthy donors. Study-level findings and limits: Both high specificity and high sensitivity reportedly marked the classifier's diagnosis of cytomegalovirus status. Altogether, some 160 TCR beta chains were recorded as cytomegalovirus-associated.

The sequence was collected from a young man in good health and CMV-seronegative. V and J are TRBV7-2 and TRBJ2-5, with 8 bases fitting TRBD2. Sequencing used PBMCs. The CDR3, as DNA: TGTGCCAACTCGCGGGGGGTTAGCCCTCAAGAGACCCAGTACTTC. This gives the protein CANSRGVSPQETQYF.